Sequencing of this TCR beta chain was carried out in a study of shared clonotypes between healthy human individuals. Each cell subset's genomic DNA was divided evenly among several immunoSEQ plates. Using immunoSEQ multiplex PCR, the repertoire was profiled, and TCRdb retains in-frame clones only, with some absent. This sample has approximately 2.3 million clones, with 80% to 95% found just once. The ends lost 4 bases at V and 2 bases at J; junction bases unmatched: 8. This CDR3 spans 15 amino acids. CDR1 SGHTS and CDR2 YDEGEE come from the germline V gene. Negatively enriched CD4+ T cells were divided by CD45RA into naive and memory. Note on this clone: The same CDR3 is also encoded by other DNA sequences in this sample.

The source is a young man in good health. Some clones in this sample may be carry-over from other donors' samples. The chain has TRBV5-8 and TRBJ2-7; 8 nucleotides agree with TRBD1. Material for sequencing was naive CD4+ T cells from PBMCs. Subset given: CD45RA+ positively selected. CDR3 protein: CASSRTGTGTYEQYF. The CDR3 coding sequence is TGTGCCAGCAGCAGGACCGGGACAGGCACCTACGAGCAGTACTTC.